The next 9 T cell receptor beta chains were all read from a single sample in a study of CD8 T cells in ankylosing spondylitis (dated by TCRdb to between 2016 and 2019). Receptors were amplified or captured by 5' RACE. TCRdb shows the sequencer as Illumina HiSeq 2500. The raw public reads went through TCRdb reprocessing: fastp at Q25, MiXCR clone calling, in-frame beta chains kept. For every CDR3 protein sequence, its rows merge into one entry that carries the most common genes and DNA. Here the sample has 250,000 or so distinct CDR3 sequences; more than 20% occur a single time. Around 0.64% of the sample comes from the top ten. Sequencing input: blood, either unsorted or a sorted T cell fraction (not recorded which). These receptors all stem from a male donor with ankylosing spondylitis or in good health (not recorded which).

This clonotype was picked up many times. This rearrangement joins TRBV20-1 to TRBJ2-3; 7 bases match TRBD1. From germline, CDR1 is DFQATT and CDR2 SNEGSKA (reference sequence). Trimming took 3 bases from V and 1 from J; bases not matched to a gene: 4. The CDR3 contains 14 residues. CDR3 nucleotides: TGCAGTGCTAGCGGGACAGCAGGCACAGATACGCAGTATTTT. This sequence encodes CSASGTAGTDTQYF.

This clonotype was found many times. The J gene is TRBJ2-1, the V gene TRBV20-1; the D gene is possibly TRBD1 (5 bases). Deletions cut 8 bases from V and 7 bases from J, with 15 bases between. Looked up from germline, CDR1 is DFQATT and CDR2 is SNEGSKA (reference sequence). The CDR3 extends over 12 amino acids. The CDR3 DNA is TGCAGTTTAAAGGGGTACCTAAATGAGCAGTTCTTC. It encodes CSLKGYLNEQFF.

This clonotype appeared a few times. This sequence joins TRBV5-4 and TRBJ2-7, with D perhaps TRBD1 (6 bases). The V end lost 5 bases, the J end lost 5 bases, and 20 bases lay between the germline ends. The CDR3 runs 15 residues. Germline CDR1 reads SGHNT; CDR2 reads YYREEE (reference sequence). The CDR3 loop is CASRSGQTLRDEQYF. DNA for the CDR3: TGTGCCAGCAGATCTGGACAGACCCTTCGCGACGAGCAGTACTTC. Complete variable domain (other parts from reference TRBV5-4 and TRBJ2-7): ETGVTQSPTHLIKTRGQQVTLRCSSQSGHNTVSWYQQALGQGPQFIFQYYREEENGRGNFPPRFSGLQFPNYSSELNVNALELDDSALYLCASRSGQTLRDEQYFGPGTRLTVT.

The V gene is TRBV15, the J gene TRBJ2-7, with 8 bases fitting TRBD2. Unmatched junction bases numbered 12, after V lost 3 bases and J lost 2 bases. There are 17 residues in the CDR3. Germline lookup yields CDR1 LNHNV and CDR2 YYDKDF (reference sequence). CDR3 residues: CATSSNPPGTRAYEQYF. In DNA, the CDR3 is TGTGCCACCAGCAGTAACCCCCCCGGGACTAGAGCCTACGAGCAGTACTTC.

A few counts support this clonotype. The rearrangement links TRBV6-2 or TRBV6-3 to TRBJ2-3; TRBD2 agrees at 11 bases. V lost 5 bases, J lost 6 bases, and 7 bases stayed unmatched. This CDR3 comprises 15 residues. CDR1 MNHEY and CDR2 SVGEGT come from the germline V gene. The chain's CDR3 is CASSVLAGALDTQYF. The CDR3 DNA follows: TGTGCCAGCAGTGTACTAGCGGGGGCCCTGGATACGCAGTATTTT.

This clonotype was seen a few times. The chain is built from TRBV29-1 and TRBJ2-1; TRBD1 might be the D (6 bases). This CDR3 has 15 residues. CDR1 is SQVTM and CDR2 is ANQGSEA in the germline V gene. Trimming took off 6 bases at V and 5 bases at J, with 20 bases between the two ends. The CDR3 loop is CSVVTGVESNNEQFF. The DNA for the CDR3 is TGCAGCGTAGTGACAGGCGTTGAATCAAACAATGAGCAGTTCTTC.

This clonotype was seen only a few times. This chain connects TRBV24-1 to TRBJ2-5; D call uncertain. Trimming pared 9 bases from V and 4 bases from J, leaving 8 bases between. This CDR3 is 11 amino acids long. Per germline, CDR1 KGHDR and CDR2 SFDVKD. The CDR3 loop is CATGRGETQYF. CDR3 coding DNA: TGTGCCACCGGACGAGGAGAGACCCAGTACTTC.

This clonotype has a handful of counts. This CDR3 is CASSLGQGATDTQYF. The CDR3 region has the DNA TGCGCCAGCAGCTTAGGACAGGGGGCAACAGATACGCAGTATTTT. The genes are TRBV5-1 and TRBJ2-3; 11 bases map to TRBD1. CDR1 and CDR2 (germline): SGHRS, YFSETQ. This CDR3 region has 15 residues. After removal of 2 bases from V and 3 bases from J, the junction contained 2 bases not matched to a gene.

This clonotype was counted only a few times. The CDR3 loop is CASRDRYYGYTF. CDR3 sequence (DNA): TGTGCCAGCAGGGACAGGTACTATGGCTACACCTTC. The chain is built from TRBV6-1 and TRBJ1-2; 7 bases map to TRBD1. This CDR3 spans 12 amino acids. The V segment lost 6 bases and the J segment 3 bases; nucleotides outside the gene matches: 1. From germline, CDR1 is MNHNS and CDR2 SASEGT.